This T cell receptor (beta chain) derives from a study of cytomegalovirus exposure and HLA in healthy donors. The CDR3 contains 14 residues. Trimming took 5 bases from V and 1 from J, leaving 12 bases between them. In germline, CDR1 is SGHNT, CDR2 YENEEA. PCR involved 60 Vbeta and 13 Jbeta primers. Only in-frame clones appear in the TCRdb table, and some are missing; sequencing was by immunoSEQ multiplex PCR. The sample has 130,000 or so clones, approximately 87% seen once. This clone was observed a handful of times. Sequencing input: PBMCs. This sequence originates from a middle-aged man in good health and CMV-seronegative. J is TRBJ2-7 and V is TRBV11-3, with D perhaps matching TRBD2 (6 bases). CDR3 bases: TGTGCCAGCAGCCCGCGGGACGGATCCTACGAGCAGTACTTC. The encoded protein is CASSPRDGSYEQYF.